The rows below give T cell receptor beta chains drawn from one sample of a study of T cell changes during pregnancy in multiple sclerosis. Profiled with immunoSEQ multiplex PCR; TCRdb holds only in-frame clones, not every one. The sample holds under 45,000 clones, roughly 89% seen once. The sequences come from CD4+ T cells from peripheral blood mononuclear cells, collected in the first trimester of pregnancy. The receptor set was obtained from a female donor with multiple sclerosis, enrolled in a pregnancy study. CDR3s leave out the opening cysteine and the closing phenylalanine or tryptophan. D genes are given only for firm matches. Rows may omit the clone size; those that give it use once, few, many or a size class.

ASTPPGEYEQY NA NA TRBV19
ASSPGWDRIEAF TRBD1 NA TRBV11-2
ASSLGSGSVTDTQY TRBD2 NA TRBV28
ASSEGRGTAFTGELF NA NA TRBV6-1
SASFLETQY NA NA TRBV20-1
ASITGTGPGNTIY NA NA TRBV28
ASTKTPRGETQY NA NA TRBV7-6
ASSQVLSGASYEQY TRBD2 NA TRBV4-1
ASRVTSIGELF TRBD2 NA TRBV2
ASSQDGGTTDTQY NA NA TRBV4-3
ASSERVGSGANVLT NA NA TRBV6-1
SVEVLSNEQF NA NA TRBV29-1
SARTSAYEQY NA NA TRBV29-1
ASRRSGRANEQF TRBD2 NA TRBV5-6
ASSVRIRGNTGELF NA NA TRBV9
ASSPGNTDTQY NA NA TRBV18
ASSGTGGWSYNEQF TRBD1 NA TRBV6-1
SVEVPRAGVYYEQF NA once TRBV29-1
ASSLYSGGTEAF TRBD1 NA TRBV28
SATDSAYEQY NA NA TRBV29-1
ASSVGGQLNTEAF NA NA TRBV9
ASSFASSDTQY NA NA TRBV19
ASSQMRDSAYEQY TRBD1 NA TRBV16
ASKPGQNNQPQH TRBD1 NA TRBV2
ASSELYYGYT NA NA TRBV2
ASSLGAQGAQY NA once TRBV7-6
ASSFTGNSYEQY NA NA TRBV7-9
ASSRPGQGGYEQY TRBD1 NA TRBV5-5
ASSLIGWLAGDPPLSYEQY TRBD2 NA TRBV28
ASSLARAETQY NA NA TRBV7-2
ASSALEVGGELF NA once TRBV9
ASSSLPSTTIFYEQY NA NA TRBV7-2
ASSFTGTGDEQY TRBD1 NA TRBV19
SVVRETRAF NA NA TRBV29-1
ASSPHGVPYEQY NA NA TRBV7-9
ASSHGLAEAYEQY TRBD2 NA TRBV5-1
ASSFNPSTDTQY NA NA TRBV7-2
ASSGALAGVNEQF TRBD2 NA TRBV9
ASSLAGYLETQY NA NA TRBV14
ASSFWPNEKLF NA NA TRBV5-8
ASSVQGTGITTNEKLF TRBD1 NA TRBV19